This TCR beta chain was recovered during a study of T-cell memory formation after mild COVID-19. The CDR3 sequence is 14 residues long. Trimming removed 3 bases from V and 5 bases from J, with 13 bases in between. TCRdb fed the 5' RACE reads into MiXCR, producing one record per CDR3 protein. In the table there are about 430,000 distinct CDR3 sequences, roughly 24% of which are singletons. The sample taken for sequencing was PBMCs or a T cell subset sorted from them (not recorded which). This TCR was recovered from an adult woman who had mild COVID-19 (a few samples of this study predate the infection). Cell type and time point are not known. The chain has TRBV12-3 or TRBV12-4 and TRBJ2-5; D remains ambiguous. This chain's CDR3 is CASSLTRNSETQYF. The CDR3 DNA reads as TGTGCCAGCAGTTTGACCCGTAACAGTGAGACCCAGTACTTC.